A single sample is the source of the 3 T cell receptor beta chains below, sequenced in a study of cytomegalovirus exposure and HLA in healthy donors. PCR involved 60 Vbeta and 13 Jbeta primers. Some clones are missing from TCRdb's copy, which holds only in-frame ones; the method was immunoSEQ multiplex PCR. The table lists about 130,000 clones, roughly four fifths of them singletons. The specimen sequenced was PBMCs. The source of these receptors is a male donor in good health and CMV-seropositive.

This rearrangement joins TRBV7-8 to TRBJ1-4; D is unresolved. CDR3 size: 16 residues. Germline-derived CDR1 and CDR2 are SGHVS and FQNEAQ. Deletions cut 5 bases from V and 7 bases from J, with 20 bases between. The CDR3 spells CASSKGRVLVGEKLFF. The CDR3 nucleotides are TGTGCCAGCAGCAAAGGGCGGGTTTTAGTCGGTGAAAAACTGTTTTTT. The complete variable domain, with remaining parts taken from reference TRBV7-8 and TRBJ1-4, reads GAGVSQSPRYKVAKRGQDVALRCDPISGHVSLFWYQQALGQGPEFLTYFQNEAQLDKSGLPSDRFFAERPEGSVSTLKIQRTQQEDSAVYLCASSKGRVLVGEKLFFGSGTQLSVL.

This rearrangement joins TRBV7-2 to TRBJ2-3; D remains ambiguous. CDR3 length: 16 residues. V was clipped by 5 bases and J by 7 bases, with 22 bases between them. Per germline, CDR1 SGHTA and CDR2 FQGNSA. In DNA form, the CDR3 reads TGTGCCAGCAGCCCTGTGGGCAGAACTTTACTTTATACGCAGTATTTT. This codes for CASSPVGRTLLYTQYF.

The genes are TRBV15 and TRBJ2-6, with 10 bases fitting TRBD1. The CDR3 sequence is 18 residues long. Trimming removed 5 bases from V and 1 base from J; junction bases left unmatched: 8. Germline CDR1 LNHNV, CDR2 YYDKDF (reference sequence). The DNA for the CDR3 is TGTGCCACCAGCGCCCCGGGACAGGGGATATCTGGGGCCAACGTCCTGACTTTC. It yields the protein CATSAPGQGISGANVLTF.